This TCR beta chain was retrieved from a study of blood T cell repertoires in COVID-19. Study at large: Both acute and convalescent COVID-19 samples were obtained from the United States, Italy and Spain. PBMCs, B-cell-depleted T cells, or T cells were the source of the cDNA or gDNA that made up the material.

The Seattle site enrolled patients during active infection and followed them longitudinally. The CDR3 is 13 residues long. Germline-derived CDR1 and CDR2 are MNHEY and SMNVEV (reference sequence). Trimming pared 8 bases from V and 2 bases from J, leaving 12 bases between. In the original processing: Quantification of nucleated cells was approximated via reference gene primer amplification. Repertoires were generated with immunoSEQ multiplex PCR, while TCRdb's copy carries only in-frame clones and drops some. V and J calls and clone size are as listed in that table; D and trimming were resolved from the DNA. Of 200,000 to 300,000 clones detected, around 86% appear once; the ten largest clones hold approximately 6%.

Sequencing was performed on peripheral blood. V is TRBV27 and J is TRBJ1-1, with a tentative D call TRBD1 (5 bases). The sequence was obtained from a woman of 80 years or more with COVID-19, enrolled during active disease. The CDR3 sequence is CASFKQVNTEAFF. The DNA of the CDR3 is TGTGCCAGCTTCAAACAGGTTAACACTGAAGCTTTCTTT.